The 26 T cell receptor beta chains in this list originate from one sample, sequenced in a study of T cells in women clearing cervical HPV infection (dated by TCRdb to about 2018). Libraries were prepared through the immunoSEQ multiplex PCR assay. The immuneACCESS repertoire file appears here via TCRdb, limited to in-frame rearrangements. These files lack a portion of the clones; in checked studies, under half of the deficit traces to unresolved V genes, and the cause of the others is not known. This sample's table contains tens of thousands of clones. Clones ranked in the top ten supply roughly 5.6% of the sample. The sequencing input was blood buffy coat. These receptors were taken from a woman between 18 and 69 years old with a cervical HPV16 infection that either progressed to CIN3+ or cleared (not recorded which).

Points on this clone: From the germline J gene comes the end of the CDR3, since the read stops 3 residues before it. J is TRBJ1-6 and V is TRBV12-3 or TRBV12-4, with a possible D match to TRBD1 (5 bases). Deletions cut 5 bases from V and 7 bases from J, with 24 bases between. This CDR3 has 18 amino acids. CDR3 amino acids: CASSPDNALGLGNSPLHF. The covered CDR3 bases are TGTGCCAGCAGTCCGGACAACGCGCTGGGGCTCGGGAATTCACCC.

Comments on this clone: The read falls 3 residues short of the CDR3 end, and the missing part is taken from the germline J gene. This rearrangement joins TRBV5-1 to TRBJ2-2; TRBD1 aligns across 8 bases. CDR3 length: 15 residues. Germline CDR1 is SGHRS and CDR2 is YFSETQ. Trimming took 5 bases from V and 5 from J; bases not matched to a gene: 8. The CDR3 loop is CASSFDRGRTGELFF. The DNA read from the CDR3 is TGCGCCAGCAGTTTCGACAGGGGTAGGACCGGGGAG.

The CDR3 DNA, read in part, is TGTGCCAGCAGCCTTAGAGGGGAA. It yields the protein CASSLRGE. The CDR3 in full is CASSLRGEAFF. The V and J genes are TRBV5-8 and TRBJ1-1; D not certain. The read is 3 residues too short to cover the CDR3 end, so that end is filled in from the germline J gene. The germline V gene encodes CDR1 SGHTS and CDR2 YDEGEE. The CDR3 length is 11 residues.

On this clone: The CDR3 is cut off 3 residues early in the read; its end comes from the germline J gene. J is TRBJ2-3 and V is TRBV20-1; D unclear. CDR3 length equals 15 residues. Between the trimmed V and J ends, which lost 6 bases and 2 bases, there was a span of 18 bases. CDR1 and CDR2 from the germline V gene are DFQATT and SNEGSKA (reference sequence). The CDR3 here is CSAARVGETTDTQYF. Incomplete CDR3 DNA: TGCAGTGCCGCTAGAGTTGGAGAGACCACAGATACG.

A note on this clone: The read gets to within 3 residues of the CDR3 end, and the germline J gene fills in the rest. This chain joins TRBV2 and TRBJ2-3; 8 nucleotides match TRBD2. Trimming took 5 bases from V and 1 from J; bases not matched to a gene: 2. Germline CDR1 is SNHLY and CDR2 is FYNNEI. The CDR3 consists of 14 residues. The chain's CDR3 is CASSSGSGTDTQYF. Partial CDR3 DNA: TGTGCCAGCAGTAGCGGGAGTGGCACAGATACG.

Details on this clone: The CDR3 goes on 3 residues after the read ends, and that part is filled in from the germline J gene. This sequence joins TRBV7-8 and TRBJ1-4, with 8 bases aligning to TRBD1. Germline V gives CDR1 SGHVS, CDR2 FQNEAQ. The trim removed 5 bases at V and 8 bases at J, leaving 10 bases unmatched. This CDR3 comprises 15 residues. CDR3 region: CASSRLPTGAEKLFF. The CDR3 bases that were read are TGTGCCAGCAGCCGGCTCCCGACAGGGGCGGAAAAA.

CDR3 DNA, as far as it was read: TGTGCCAGCAGCCATTGGACAGGGGGTATACTCTCTGGAAACACC. It is translated as CASSHWTGGILSGNT. The full CDR3 protein reads CASSHWTGGILSGNTIYF. The chain is built from TRBV16 and TRBJ1-3; 10 bases are shared with TRBD1. The DNA ends 3 residues before the CDR3 does, and the rest of the CDR3 is filled in from the germline J gene. CDR3 size: 18 residues. V gave up 3 bases and J gave up 0 bases; unmatched junction bases: 8. The germline CDR1 and CDR2 sequences are KGHSY and FQNENV.

On this clone itself: The read finishes 3 residues shy of the CDR3 end, and the germline J gene is used to complete it. The chain employs TRBV11-2 and TRBJ2-7, with a possible D match to TRBD1 (6 bases). The CDR3 loop spans 14 amino acids. From germline, CDR1 is SGHAT and CDR2 FQNNGV. Trimming pared 5 bases from V and 0 bases from J, leaving 11 bases between. This chain's CDR3 is CASSKIQGSYEQYF. The CDR3 bases that were read are TGTGCCAGCAGCAAAATACAGGGCTCCTACGAG. The full variable domain, in which reference TRBV11-2 and TRBJ2-7 provide the parts outside the CDR3, is EAGVAQSPRYKIIEKRQSVAFWCNPISGHATLYWYQQILGQGPKLLIQFQNNGVVDDSQLPKDRFSAERLKGVDSTLKIQPAKLEDSAVYLCASSKIQGSYEQYFGPGTRLTVT.

A note on this clone: The read gets to within 3 residues of the CDR3 end, and the germline J gene fills in the rest. J is TRBJ2-1 and V is TRBV20-1, with D perhaps matching TRBD2 (6 bases). Germline values: CDR1 DFQATT, CDR2 SNEGSKA (reference sequence). Deletions cut 0 bases from V and 6 bases from J, with 12 bases between. The CDR3 contains 14 residues. The part of the CDR3 DNA that was read is TGCAGTGCTAGAGATTATCTGGGGGGCAATGAG. As protein: CSARDYLGGNE. The CDR3 reads in full as CSARDYLGGNEQFF.

Points on this clone: The read ends 3 residues early relative to the CDR3; the germline J gene fills the gap. This sequence joins TRBV2 and TRBJ2-5; 7 nucleotides line up with TRBD2. J gave up 1 base and V 4 bases, and 6 bases lay outside the gene matches. The CDR3 is 15 amino acids. Germline-derived CDR1 and CDR2 are SNHLY and FYNNEI. The covered CDR3 bases are TGTGCCAGCAGTGCCGGGACTACCTTCCAAGAGACC. This translates into CASSAGTTFQET. In full, the CDR3 is CASSAGTTFQETQYF.

A word on this clone: The read falls 3 residues short of the CDR3 end, and the missing part is taken from the germline J gene. The J gene is TRBJ2-1, the V gene TRBV20-1; 10 nucleotides line up with TRBD2. CDR3 size: 14 residues. The germline gives CDR1 DFQATT, CDR2 SNEGSKA (reference sequence). V shed 6 bases and J 6 bases; nucleotides not matched to a gene: 8. The part of the CDR3 DNA that was read is TGCAGTGCCGACCTCAGCGGGAGGGGCAATGAG. As protein: CSADLSGRGNE. The whole CDR3 sequence is CSADLSGRGNEQFF.

Regarding this clone: From the germline J gene comes the end of the CDR3, since the read stops 3 residues before it. The chain carries TRBV5-6 and TRBJ2-3; D perhaps matches TRBD2 (6 bases). Germline assignment: CDR1 SGHDT and CDR2 YYEEEE. The CDR3 is 14 residues long. V was trimmed by 7 bases and J by 4 bases, leaving 16 bases between them. Partial CDR3 DNA: TGTGCCAGCGCCCAGGGAGGAGGTCCAGATACG. It encodes CASAQGGGPDT. The complete CDR3 sequence is CASAQGGGPDTQYF.

For this clone: Read data end 3 residues before the CDR3 end; the end is taken from the germline J gene. V is TRBV19 and J is TRBJ1-2; 9 bases line up with TRBD1. Trimming cost V 4 bases and J 4 bases; bases outside gene matches: 4. Germline V gene data show CDR1 as LNHDA and CDR2 as SQIVND (reference sequence). The CDR3 runs to 14 residues. The CDR3: CASSTLDRGYGYTF. CDR3 bases read: TGTGCCAGTAGTACTCTGGACAGGGGCTATGGC.

CDR3 DNA, as far as it was read: TGTGCCAGTAGTATAACGGTCCAAGAGACC. It specifies CASSITVQET. The full CDR3 sequence reads CASSITVQETQYF. The rearrangement joins TRBV19 to TRBJ2-5; D unresolved. Read coverage stops 3 residues before the CDR3 terminus; the germline J gene supplies the remainder. V dropped 2 bases and J dropped 1 base, with 5 bases sitting between them. Germline values: CDR1 LNHDA, CDR2 SQIVND (reference sequence). The CDR3 has 13 amino acids.

A remark on this clone: Read coverage stops 3 residues before the CDR3 terminus; the germline J gene supplies the remainder. The rearrangement joins TRBV7-3 to TRBJ1-1; D is unclear. CDR1 is SGHTA and CDR2 is FQGTGA in the germline V gene. The CDR3 is 20 amino acids. Incomplete CDR3 DNA: TGTGCCAGCAGCTTAACGACTAGCGGGAAGACGGCCCCTAGCACAGATACG. This encodes CASSLTTSGKTAPSTDT. The whole CDR3 sequence reads CASSLTTSGKTAPSTDTAFF.

Remarks on this clone: The observed sequence ends 3 residues before the CDR3 terminus, with the missing tail filled in from the germline J gene. V is TRBV4-1 and J is TRBJ2-2; TRBD2 matches 9 bases. The CDR3 is 17 amino acids. Germline-derived CDR1 and CDR2 are MGHRA and YSYEKL. The V and J ends lost 0 bases and 5 bases, in that order; junction bases with no gene match: 7. CDR3 residues: CASSQDLSGGQTGELFF. The covered CDR3 bases are TGCGCCAGCAGCCAAGATTTGAGCGGGGGGCAAACCGGGGAG.

A remark on this clone: The missing CDR3 end, 3 residues past where the read stops, is filled in from the germline J gene. The chain uses TRBV28 and TRBJ1-6; 9 bases line up with TRBD1. The CDR3 length is 15 residues. In germline, CDR1 is MDHEN, CDR2 SYDVKM. Trimming took 6 bases from V and 5 from J; bases not matched to a gene: 5. The CDR3 bases that were read are TGTGCCAGCAGAGGGACAGGGTGGGATAATTCACCC. Translated: CASRGTGWDNSP. The full-length CDR3 reads as CASRGTGWDNSPLHF.

In regard to this clone: The read falls 3 residues short of the CDR3 end, and the missing part is taken from the germline J gene. This rearrangement joins TRBV20-1 to TRBJ1-5; 7 bases map to TRBD1. J lost 6 bases, V lost 6 bases, and 5 bases had no gene match. Germline CDR1 and CDR2: DFQATT and SNEGSKA (reference sequence). The CDR3 runs to 12 residues. CDR3 residues: CSATGEGQPQHF. The part of the CDR3 DNA that was read is TGCAGTGCCACAGGGGAGGGTCAGCCC.

This clone is deemed medium-sized by its frequency. The read terminates 3 residues before the CDR3 end, so the remaining end is supplied by the germline J gene. The gene calls are TRBV6-2 or TRBV6-3 and TRBJ2-5, with 11 bases identical to TRBD2. Losses at the gene ends were 5 bases for V and 5 bases for J; bases not matched to a gene: 7. Per germline, CDR1 MNHEY and CDR2 SVGEGT. The CDR3 length is 15 residues. CDR3 residues: CASSRTSGSPETQYF. CDR3 bases read: TGTGCCAGCAGTCGGACTAGCGGGTCACCCGAGACC.

As for this clone: The CDR3 end is not reached by the read, which stops 3 residues before it; the germline J gene fills it in. The rearrangement joins TRBV5-4 to TRBJ2-7; no firm D call. Germline loops: CDR1 SGHNT, CDR2 YYREEE (reference sequence). This CDR3 is 13 amino acids long. V was trimmed by 2 bases and J by 4 bases, leaving 10 bases between them. The sequenced part of the CDR3 DNA is TGTGCCAGCAGCTTACCGGCGGCGTACGAG. Protein: CASSLPAAYE. The whole CDR3 protein reads CASSLPAAYEQYF.

In regard to this clone: Read coverage stops 3 residues before the CDR3 terminus; the germline J gene supplies the remainder. The chain recombines TRBV10-1 with TRBJ2-7; 8 bases agree with TRBD1. The J segment lost 4 bases and the V segment lost 3 bases, leaving 2 bases of the junction unmatched. CDR1 and CDR2 (germline): WNHNN, SYGVQD (reference sequence). This CDR3 comprises 13 residues. The CDR3 loop reads CASSDRTGYEQYF. CDR3 bases read: TGCGCCAGCAGTGATAGGACAGGGTACGAG.

Details on this clone: With the read ending 3 residues before the CDR3 end, the germline J gene is used to fill in that end. The chain recombines TRBV11-2 with TRBJ1-1; 10 bases match TRBD1. In germline, CDR1 is SGHAT, CDR2 FQNNGV. V was clipped by 5 bases and J by 3 bases; unmatched bases: 6. The CDR3 covers 15 residues. Incomplete CDR3 DNA: TGTGCCAGCAGCCGGGACGGGACAGGGGACACTGAA. This sequence encodes CASSRDGTGDTE. Given in full, the CDR3 is CASSRDGTGDTEAFF. The variable domain in full, with the rest retrieved from reference TRBV11-2 and TRBJ1-1, is EAGVAQSPRYKIIEKRQSVAFWCNPISGHATLYWYQQILGQGPKLLIQFQNNGVVDDSQLPKDRFSAERLKGVDSTLKIQPAKLEDSAVYLCASSRDGTGDTEAFFGQGTRLTVV.

To note about this clone: The missing CDR3 end, 3 residues past where the read stops, is filled in from the germline J gene. The rearrangement links TRBV5-1 to TRBJ2-1, with 11 bases lining up with TRBD2. CDR1 and CDR2 (germline): SGHRS, YFSETQ. This CDR3 has 15 residues. J lost 7 bases, V lost 4 bases, and 7 bases had no gene match. The CDR3 DNA, read in part, is TGCGCCAGCAGCCAAACTAGCGGGAGTCGAAATGAG. As protein: CASSQTSGSRNE. From start to end, the CDR3 is CASSQTSGSRNEQFF.

A remark on this clone: Sequencing ends 3 residues short of the CDR3 end; the germline J gene provides the rest. This chain connects TRBV6-1 to TRBJ2-6; D call uncertain. The V and J ends lost 1 base and 0 bases respectively, with 4 bases between them. Germline V CDR1 and CDR2: MNHNS, SASEGT. The CDR3 runs to 15 residues. Incomplete CDR3 DNA: TGTGCCAGCAGTGAAGGTAGCTCTGGGGCCAACGTC. As protein: CASSEGSSGANV. The CDR3 as a whole reads CASSEGSSGANVLTF.

On this clone: The sequence runs out 3 residues before the end of the CDR3; the remainder is reconstructed from the germline J gene. This chain connects TRBV3-1 (or the pseudogene TRBV3-2) to TRBJ2-3; D remains ambiguous. Germline V lookup: CDR1 LGHDT, CDR2 YNNKEL (reference sequence). The V gene lost 1 base and the J gene lost 8 bases, with 10 bases spanning the gap. The CDR3 spans 13 residues. The CDR3 DNA, read in part, is TGTGCCAGCAGCCAAGTGATCCGAGGTACG. Its translation: CASSQVIRGT. The whole CDR3 region reads CASSQVIRGTQYF.

Regarding this clone: The sequenced fragment ends 3 residues before the CDR3 boundary, so the rest is inferred from the germline J gene. The V gene is TRBV2, the J gene TRBJ1-5, with D possibly TRBD1 on 5 matching bases. The V and J ends lost 2 bases and 4 bases respectively, with 12 bases between them. The CDR3 is 15 residues long. Germline-derived CDR1 and CDR2 are SNHLY and FYNNEI. Incomplete CDR3 DNA: TGTGCCAGCAGTGAACCCGGAAGACAGAATCAGCCC. The encoded protein is CASSEPGRQNQP. The full CDR3 sequence reads CASSEPGRQNQPQHF. Drawing the rest from reference TRBV2 and TRBJ1-5, the complete variable domain is EPEVTQTPSHQVTQMGQEVILRCVPISNHLYFYWYRQILGQKVEFLVSFYNNEISEKSEIFDDQFSVERPDGSNFTLKIRSTKLEDSAMYFCASSEPGRQNQPQHFGDGTRLSIL.